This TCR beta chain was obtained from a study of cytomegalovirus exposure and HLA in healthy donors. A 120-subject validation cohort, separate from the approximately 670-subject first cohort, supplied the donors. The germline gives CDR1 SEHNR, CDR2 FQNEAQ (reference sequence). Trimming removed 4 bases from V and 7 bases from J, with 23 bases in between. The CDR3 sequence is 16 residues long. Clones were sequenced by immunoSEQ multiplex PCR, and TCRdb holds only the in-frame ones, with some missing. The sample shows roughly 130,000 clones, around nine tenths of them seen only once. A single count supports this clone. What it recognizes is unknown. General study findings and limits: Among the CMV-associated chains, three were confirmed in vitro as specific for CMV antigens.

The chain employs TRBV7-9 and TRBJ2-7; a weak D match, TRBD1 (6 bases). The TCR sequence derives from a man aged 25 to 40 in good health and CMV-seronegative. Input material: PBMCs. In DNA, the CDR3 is TGTGCCAGCAGCTCCCAGCCTCACAGGGATCGCCTGGAGCAGTACTTC. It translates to CASSSQPHRDRLEQYF.